These T cell receptor beta chains were read from a single sample in a study of T cell responses to AZD1222 COVID-19 vaccine. The repertoire was sequenced with immunoSEQ multiplex PCR; TCRdb's copy has only in-frame clones and lacks some. The table includes 55,000 to 70,000 clones, about nine tenths detected once. The starting material was peripheral blood, obtained on day 0 of AZD1222 vaccination. These receptors all stem from an adult in good health. CDR3s include the opening cysteine and the closing phenylalanine or tryptophan. D genes are given only for firm matches. Clone size is given for some rows only: seen once, a few or many times, or a class if the clone is expanded.

d_call	clone_size	v_call	j_call	cdr3_aa	cdr3_nt
.	few	TRBV12-3/TRBV12-4	TRBJ1-1	CASSEGPNTEAFF	TGTGCCAGCTCGGAGGGACCGAACACTGAAGCTTTCTTT
.	.	TRBV4-2	TRBJ1-2	CASSQVATGHGYTF	TGTGCCAGCAGCCAAGTTGCGACAGGTCATGGCTACACCTTC
.	once	TRBV19	TRBJ2-3	CASSSGGRGTDTQYF	TGTGCCAGTAGCAGTGGGGGGCGAGGCACAGATACGCAGTATTTT
.	once	TRBV19	TRBJ1-2	CASGGNSSPNYGYTF	TGTGCCAGTGGGGGGAACTCTTCCCCAAACTATGGCTACACCTTC
TRBD2	.	TRBV12-5	TRBJ2-7	CASGFPGGGNYEQYF	TGTGCTAGTGGTTTCCCCGGGGGGGGGAACTACGAGCAGTACTTC
.	.	TRBV5-8	TRBJ1-4	CASSWGGSTNEKLFF	TGTGCCAGCAGCTGGGGAGGTTCTACTAATGAAAAACTGTTTTTT
.	.	TRBV7-2	TRBJ1-1	CASSKGGRRNTEAFF	TGTGCCAGCAGCAAGGGGGGACGGCGAAACACTGAAGCTTTCTTT
TRBD1	.	TRBV3-1/TRBV3-2	TRBJ1-6	CASSQVGQGNPYNSPLHF	TGTGCCAGCAGCCAAGTGGGACAGGGGAACCCCTATAATTCACCCCTCCACTTT
.	.	TRBV6-5	TRBJ1-2	CASRDIRDINYGYTF	TGTGCCAGCAGGGATATACGGGACATCAACTATGGCTACACCTTC
TRBD1	.	TRBV18	TRBJ1-2	CASSPRQGSDYGYTF	TGTGCCAGCTCACCACGACAGGGTTCAGACTATGGCTACACCTTC
.	.	TRBV3-1/TRBV3-2	TRBJ2-5	CASRDRFETQYF	TGTGCCAGCAGAGACAGGTTCGAGACCCAGTACTTC
.	.	TRBV7-9	TRBJ2-1	CASSLELRPPTEQFF	TGTGCCAGCAGCTTAGAGCTTCGTCCCCCCACTGAGCAGTTCTTC
.	.	TRBV5-1	TRBJ2-1	CASSPGLGGSNEQFF	TGCGCCAGCAGCCCCGGACTAGGGGGAAGCAATGAGCAGTTCTTC
.	once	TRBV30	TRBJ2-1	CAWSLRDSRPYNEQFF	TGTGCCTGGAGCCTTCGGGACTCCAGGCCCTACAATGAGCAGTTCTTC
.	.	TRBV5-1	TRBJ2-6	CASSLIRSSGANVLTF	TGCGCCAGCAGCTTGATCAGGTCCTCTGGGGCCAACGTCCTGACTTTC
.	.	TRBV7-6	TRBJ2-2	CASSLFPLELNTGELFF	TGTGCCAGCAGCTTGTTCCCCTTGGAACTCAACACCGGGGAGCTGTTTTTT
.	.	TRBV6-1	TRBJ2-3	CASSEAVGAPGTQYF	TGTGCCAGCAGTGAAGCGGTAGGGGCGCCAGGTACGCAGTATTTT
.	.	TRBV29-1	TRBJ2-1	CSVDTGVTYNEQFF	TGCAGCGTTGATACGGGGGTAACCTACAATGAGCAGTTCTTC
.	.	TRBV7-2	TRBJ2-2	CASSLTQSTGELFF	TGTGCCAGCAGCTTAACCCAGTCCACCGGGGAGCTGTTTTTT
.	.	TRBV3-1/TRBV3-2	TRBJ1-5	CASSVDSNQPQHF	TGTGCCAGCAGCGTGGATAGCAATCAGCCCCAGCATTTT
.	.	TRBV4-1	TRBJ1-2	CASSPGDGYGYTF	TGCGCCAGCAGCCCCGGGGACGGCTATGGCTACACCTTC
TRBD2	.	TRBV7-8	TRBJ2-1	CASSLLERDYEQFF	TGTGCCAGCAGCTTACTTGAGCGGGATTATGAGCAGTTCTTC
.	.	TRBV7-9	TRBJ2-1	CASSRSISGTPHNEQFF	TGTGCCAGCAGCCGATCCATCTCAGGGACCCCTCACAATGAGCAGTTCTTC
TRBD2	.	TRBV20-1	TRBJ2-7	CSASINSGSKAYEQYF	TGCAGTGCTAGTATTAATAGCGGGAGTAAAGCCTACGAGCAGTACTTC
.	.	TRBV10-1	TRBJ2-7	CASSDGVSYEQYF	TGCGCCAGCAGTGATGGGGTCTCCTACGAGCAGTACTTC
.	once	TRBV10-3	TRBJ2-3	CAISESVDTQYF	TGTGCCATCAGTGAGTCGGTCGATACGCAGTATTTT
.	.	TRBV7-9	TRBJ2-3	CASSLSQATDTQYF	TGTGCCAGCAGCTTAAGTCAGGCCACAGATACGCAGTATTTT
.	.	TRBV11-2	TRBJ2-3	CASSLLSGGSGTDTQYF	TGTGCCAGCAGCCTCCTGAGTGGGGGTAGTGGCACAGATACGCAGTATTTT
.	.	TRBV2	TRBJ1-5	CASSPRRFGNQPQHF	TGTGCCAGCAGTCCCAGGAGGTTCGGGAATCAGCCCCAGCATTTT
.	.	TRBV5-1	TRBJ1-3	CASSPDSSGNTIYF	TGCGCCAGCAGCCCGGACAGCTCTGGAAACACCATATATTTT
TRBD1	few	TRBV6-1	TRBJ2-7	CASSEGQGRF	TGTGCCAGCAGTGAGGGACAGGGCAGGTTC
.	.	TRBV6-4	TRBJ1-5	CASSMDGGGNQPQHF	TGTGCCAGCAGTATGGACGGTGGGGGCAATCAGCCCCAGCATTTT
.	.	TRBV2	TRBJ1-2	CASSEEGGYNYGYTF	TGTGCCAGCAGTGAAGAGGGGGGTTATAACTATGGCTACACCTTC
.	few	TRBV25-1	TRBJ2-7	CASSRTQRYEQYF	TGTGCCAGTAGCCGGACACAACGCTACGAGCAGTACTTC
.	.	TRBV7-8	TRBJ1-1	CASSANRVNTEAFF	TGTGCCAGCAGCGCAAACAGGGTGAACACTGAAGCTTTCTTT
.	.	TRBV21-1	TRBJ2-7	CASSKGQGGLGSYEQYF	TGTGCCAGCAGCAAAGGACAGGGAGGGTTAGGCTCCTACGAGCAGTACTTC
.	.	TRBV7-2	TRBJ1-3	CASSFGSATSGNTIYF	TGTGCCAGCAGCTTCGGATCCGCAACATCTGGAAACACCATATATTTT
.	.	TRBV9	TRBJ1-1	CASSVDRMNTEAFF	TGTGCCAGCAGCGTAGACAGGATGAACACTGAAGCTTTCTTT
TRBD2	.	TRBV20-1	TRBJ2-1	CSASSGISNEQFF	TGCAGTGCTAGTAGCGGGATCAGTAATGAGCAGTTCTTC
TRBD2	.	TRBV6-5	TRBJ2-7	CASSYTGGPYYEQYF	TGTGCCAGCAGTTATACGGGAGGGCCTTACTACGAGCAGTACTTC
TRBD2	.	TRBV7-2	TRBJ2-1	CASSYNGGAGYNEQFF	TGTGCCAGCAGCTATAACGGGGGAGCGGGGTACAATGAGCAGTTCTTC
.	.	TRBV30	TRBJ1-1	CAWSVMDPEAFF	TGTGCCTGGAGTGTAATGGACCCTGAAGCTTTCTTT
.	.	TRBV5-6	TRBJ2-3	CASSWGSGLSTDTQYF	TGTGCCAGCAGCTGGGGGAGCGGCCTGAGCACAGATACGCAGTATTTT
.	.	TRBV5-1	TRBJ1-1	CASSLAETGINTEAFF	TGCGCCAGCAGCTTGGCGGAGACAGGAATTAACACTGAAGCTTTCTTT
TRBD2	once	TRBV27	TRBJ2-2	CASSSIGLARSSGELFF	TGTGCCAGCAGTTCCATCGGACTAGCCAGGTCCTCCGGGGAGCTGTTTTTT
TRBD1	.	TRBV27	TRBJ2-5	CASSRQGAETQYF	TGTGCCAGCAGTCGACAGGGGGCCGAGACCCAGTACTTC
TRBD2	.	TRBV10-1	TRBJ2-1	CASSSPGTSGNHEQFF	TGCGCCAGCAGTTCCCCCGGGACTAGCGGGAACCATGAGCAGTTCTTC
.	.	TRBV14	TRBJ1-6	CASSQLMKPNSPLHF	TGTGCCAGCAGCCAACTCATGAAGCCGAATTCACCCCTCCACTTT
TRBD2	.	TRBV7-3	TRBJ2-1	CASSLAGGPREQFF	TGTGCCAGCAGCCTAGCGGGAGGGCCCCGTGAGCAGTTCTTC
.	.	TRBV21-1	TRBJ2-7	CASSKKITDRFAYEQYF	TGTGCCAGCAGCAAAAAAATTACCGACAGGTTCGCCTACGAGCAGTACTTC
TRBD1	.	TRBV2	TRBJ2-3	CASTGDRGPTDTQYF	TGTGCCAGCACCGGGGACAGGGGACCCACAGATACGCAGTATTTT
.	.	TRBV5-5	TRBJ1-5	CASSPSWRGDNQPQHF	TGTGCCAGCAGCCCAAGTTGGAGGGGGGACAATCAGCCCCAGCATTTT
TRBD1	.	TRBV15	TRBJ1-1	CATSNDYRGAAFF	TGTGCCACCAGCAACGACTACAGGGGGGCAGCTTTCTTT
.	.	TRBV3-1/TRBV3-2	TRBJ2-7	CASRQAIGYEQYF	TGTGCCAGCCGACAGGCGATCGGCTACGAGCAGTACTTC
.	.	TRBV2	TRBJ1-2	CASTAGKDYGYTF	TGTGCCAGCACCGCGGGCAAGGACTATGGCTACACCTTC